The 11 T cell receptor beta chains below all came from one sample that was sequenced in a study of graft-versus-host responses after intestinal transplantation. The method was immunoSEQ multiplex PCR; TCRdb's version includes in-frame clones alone and lacks a portion of them. The data contain approximately 77,000 clones, 80% to 95% of them singletons. This material consisted of PBMCs, taken 98 days after intestinal transplantation. The origin of the receptors is a human patient who received an intestinal transplant, so some T cells may come from the graft donor.

V is TRBV7-6 and J is TRBJ2-3, with 10 nucleotides matching TRBD2. CDR3 length equals 15 residues. V lost 3 bases, J lost 5 bases, and 5 bases stayed unmatched. CDR1 is SGHVS and CDR2 is FNYEAQ in the germline V gene. CDR3 in amino acids: CASSLGTSDGDTQYF. The CDR3 DNA sequence: TGTGCCAGCAGCTTGGGGACTAGCGACGGAGATACGCAGTATTTT.

The J gene is TRBJ2-7, the V gene TRBV27, with 8 bases matching TRBD2. CDR3 length: 13 residues. V was clipped by 2 bases and J by 3 bases; unmatched bases: 0. Germline values: CDR1 MNHEY, CDR2 SMNVEV (reference sequence). The DNA for the CDR3 is TGTGCCAGCAGTTTACGGGGGGGCTACGAGCAGTACTTC. Translation: CASSLRGGYEQYF.

This clone turned up a few times. The rearrangement links TRBV6-6 to TRBJ1-1, with unresolved D. The germline V and J ends were trimmed by 6 bases and 9 bases, with 14 bases remaining between them. The CDR3 loop spans 12 amino acids. Germline V gene data show CDR1 as MNHNY and CDR2 as SVGAGI (reference sequence). CDR3 sequence: CASSPLTEKAFF. CDR3 nucleotide sequence: TGTGCCAGCAGCCCCCTTACAGAGAAAGCTTTCTTT.

V is TRBV29-1 and J is TRBJ2-5; 8 nucleotides agree with TRBD2. Matching the DNA end better, TRBJ2-7 makes the J call doubtful. The CDR3 is 13 residues long. Germline V gene sequence: CDR1 SQVTM, CDR2 ANQGSEA. The CDR3 nucleotides read TGCAGCGTTGTCAGCGGGAGCTCCTACGAGCAGTACTTC. Translated: CSVVSGSSYEQYF.

This chain uses TRBV6-6 with TRBJ2-7; 11 nucleotides line up with TRBD1. CDR3 length: 16 residues. The trim removed 2 bases at V and 3 bases at J, leaving 6 bases unmatched. From germline, CDR1 is MNHNY and CDR2 SVGAGI (reference sequence). This CDR3 is CASSYLGTGGHYEQYF. The CDR3 DNA follows: TGTGCCAGCAGTTACCTTGGGACAGGGGGTCACTACGAGCAGTACTTC.

The chain is built from TRBV5-4 and TRBJ1-2; TRBD1 matches 9 bases. CDR3 length: 16 amino acids. V lost 4 bases, J lost 8 bases, and 15 bases stayed unmatched. Germline CDR1 SGHNT, CDR2 YYREEE (reference sequence). CDR3 in amino acids: CASSAPGRDRARGYTF. For the CDR3, the DNA is TGTGCCAGCAGCGCTCCCGGACGGGACAGGGCTAGAGGCTACACCTTC.

Details on this clone: One end of the junction varies from germline; a read error may be responsible. V and J are TRBV7-6 and TRBJ2-1; TRBD2 matches at 9 bases. The CDR3 covers 14 residues. The germline gives CDR1 SGHVS, CDR2 FNYEAQ. CDR3 protein: CASSERREGPRGVF. The CDR3 DNA follows: TGTGCCAGCAGCGAAAGGCGGGAGGGCCCTCGGGGTGTCTTC.

The chain joins TRBV6-1 to TRBJ2-3; D is tentatively TRBD1 or TRBD2 (5 bases each). The CDR3 spans 15 residues. Germline V gives CDR1 MNHNS, CDR2 SASEGT. The ends were cut back, 10 bases at V and 2 bases at J, with 19 bases in the middle. The CDR3 region has the DNA TGTGCCACTGCCTGGGACCAACCTACCACAGATACGCAGTATTTT. Its protein is CATAWDQPTTDTQYF.

The chain carries TRBV5-8 and TRBJ2-1; no clear D gene. CDR3 size: 13 residues. The V and J ends lost 5 bases and 8 bases respectively, with 14 bases between them. The germline CDR1 and CDR2 sequences are SGHTS and YDEGEE. CDR3 residues: CASRFVALDEQFF. The CDR3, as DNA: TGTGCCAGCAGATTCGTGGCACTCGATGAGCAGTTCTTC. The whole variable domain, filled in from reference TRBV5-8 and TRBJ2-1, reads EAGVTQSPTHLIKTRGQQATLRCSPISGHTSVYWYQQALGLGLQFLLWYDEGEERNRGNFPPRFSGRQFPNYSSELNVNALELEDSALYLCASRFVALDEQFFGPGTRLTVL.

A single count supports this clone. The V call is TRBV7-2, the J call TRBJ2-7; 11 bases line up with TRBD1. The CDR3 is 14 residues long. CDR1 is SGHTA, CDR2 FQGNSA, per germline. The trim removed 6 bases at V and 0 bases at J, leaving 1 base unmatched. The CDR3 DNA follows: TGTGCCAGCAGGGGACAGGGGGGCTCCTACGAGCAGTACTTC. It codes for CASRGQGGSYEQYF.

The gene calls are TRBV10-1 and TRBJ2-3; no clear D. V was trimmed by 0 bases and J by 0 bases, leaving 1 base between them. The CDR3 consists of 13 residues. CDR1 and CDR2 (germline): WNHNN, SYGVQD (reference sequence). This CDR3 is CASSESSTDTQYF. In DNA, the CDR3 is TGCGCCAGCAGTGAGTCTAGCACAGATACGCAGTATTTT.